This TCR beta chain came from a study of blood T cell repertoires in COVID-19. Overall study context: COVID-19 samples, acute and convalescent, were from the United States, Italy and Spain. T cells, B-cell-depleted T cells, or PBMCs supplied cDNA or gDNA.

This clone has just a few counts. In the original processing: Nucleated cell counts were estimated from reference gene primer amplification. Profiling relied on immunoSEQ multiplex PCR, and the TCRdb table lists in-frame clones only, not all of them. That table is the source of V, J and clone size, and D and trimming were worked out from the DNA. The sample yields roughly 49,000 clones, 70% to 90% seen once. CDR3 size: 15 residues. Unmatched junction bases numbered 8, after V lost 6 bases and J lost 5 bases. Germline V CDR1 and CDR2: MNHEY, SVGAGI. The clonotype comes from a human donor in a cohort sampled during active COVID-19. The sample comprised peripheral blood. The V gene is TRBV6-5, the J gene TRBJ1-5, with 9 bases lining up with TRBD1. The CDR3 protein is CASRGTGGWDQPQHF. Here the CDR3 DNA reads TGTGCCAGCAGGGGTACAGGGGGCTGGGATCAGCCCCAGCATTTT.